What follows are 25 T cell receptor beta chains derived from one specimen sequenced in a study of Graves' ophthalmopathy and Graves' hyperthyroidism. The sequenced template was RNA, covering the TCR beta CDR3 region. Second-round multiplex PCR followed a first-round RT-PCR using HTBI primers. TCRdb re-called the multiplex PCR reads with MiXCR, one entry per CDR3 protein. The data contain 600,000 to 950,000 distinct CDR3 sequences, roughly 40% of them singletons. Sequencing input: peripheral blood. Receptors were obtained from an adult man with Graves' ophthalmopathy.

Comment on this clonotype: With a much larger clone just one base away, this may be a read error. The chain employs TRBV25-1 and TRBJ2-5; D remains ambiguous. Per germline, CDR1 MGHDK and CDR2 SYGVNS. Trimming removed 5 bases from V and 9 bases from J, with 28 bases in between. The CDR3 runs 17 residues. CDR3 in amino acids: CASSSGYQAGRHEAQYF. The CDR3 region has the DNA TGTGCCAGCAGTTCCGGGTATCAGGCAGGTCGCCACGAGGCCCAGTACTTC.

The sample holds a few counts of this clonotype. This sequence joins TRBV25-1 and TRBJ2-2; TRBD2 matches at 16 bases. The CDR3 loop spans 19 amino acids. Germline trimming cut 6 bases from V and 4 bases from J; bases unmatched to any gene: 11. Germline CDR1 is MGHDK and CDR2 is SYGVNS. The CDR3 DNA is TGTGCCAGCAGAGAGGGACTAGCGGGGGGGCCCGATGGCACCGGGGAGCTGTTTTTT. Its translation is CASREGLAGGPDGTGELFF.

On this clonotype: A much larger clone lies a single base off, so this may be a read error. The conserved phenylalanine or tryptophan is not found at the CDR3 terminus, so this likely reflects a read error. The chain uses TRBV15 and TRBJ1-5; possible D gene TRBD1, 5 bases. The CDR3 consists of 13 residues. Trimming pared 5 bases from V and 4 bases from J, leaving 9 bases between. CDR1 is LNHNV and CDR2 is YYDKDF in the germline V gene (reference sequence). CDR3 protein: CATSPGPNQPQHL. Written as DNA, the CDR3 is TGTGCCACCAGCCCGGGACCAAATCAGCCCCAGCATCTT.

This chain joins TRBV2 and TRBJ2-5; 10 bases fit TRBD2. This CDR3 has 13 residues. Trimming cost V 8 bases and J 4 bases; bases outside gene matches: 4. The germline V gene encodes CDR1 SNHLY and CDR2 FYNNEI. The CDR3 sequence: CASVIAGGETQYF. The CDR3 nucleotides read TGTGCCAGCGTTATAGCGGGAGGAGAGACCCAGTACTTC.

This clonotype showed up many times. This rearrangement joins TRBV6-2 or TRBV6-3 to TRBJ2-7; D gene uncertain. Per germline, CDR1 MNHEY and CDR2 SVGEGT. This CDR3 is built from 13 residues. V was cut by 2 bases and J by 4 bases, with 9 bases left in between. The CDR3 sequence: CASSYTDNYEQYF. CDR3 nucleotide sequence: TGTGCCAGCAGTTACACCGATAATTACGAGCAGTACTTC.

The V gene is TRBV25-1, the J gene TRBJ2-2; a weak D match, TRBD1 (5 bases). The CDR3 has 15 amino acids. Germline CDR1 is MGHDK and CDR2 is SYGVNS. V lost 6 bases and J 3 bases, leaving 14 bases between the germline ends. This chain's CDR3 is CASSQDSRDTGELFF. DNA for the CDR3: TGTGCCAGCAGCCAAGATAGCAGGGACACCGGGGAGCTGTTTTTT.

The genes are TRBV7-9 and TRBJ2-6, with unresolved D. Per germline, CDR1 SEHNR and CDR2 FQNEAQ (reference sequence). This CDR3 region has 15 residues. V dropped 5 bases and J dropped 4 bases, with 12 bases sitting between them. CDR3 nucleotides: TGTGCCAGCAGCCCCCGGTCGGCAGGGGCCAACGTCCTGACTTTC. Translation: CASSPRSAGANVLTF.

This chain connects TRBV11-1 to TRBJ1-2; D is unclear. CDR3 size: 15 residues. V dropped 5 bases and J dropped 4 bases, with 17 bases sitting between them. Germline CDR1 and CDR2: SGHAT and FQDESV (reference sequence). This CDR3 reads CASSRYQYPGYGYTF. CDR3 nucleotides: TGTGCCAGCAGCCGTTACCAGTACCCGGGCTATGGCTACACCTTC.

At least ten counts were recorded for this clonotype. This chain connects TRBV12-3 or TRBV12-4 to TRBJ1-6, with D unclear. CDR3 length equals 12 residues. With 2 bases removed from V and 9 bases from J, the gap between germline ends came to 5 bases. CDR3 sequence: CASSLLGSPLHF. In DNA form, the CDR3 reads TGTGCCAGCAGTTTACTAGGTTCACCCCTCCACTTT.

This clonotype was counted at least ten times. The rearrangement joins TRBV10-3 to TRBJ1-6, with D tentatively TRBD1 (5 bases). CDR1 is ENHRY, CDR2 SYGVKD, per germline. V shed 5 bases and J shed 8 bases, with 13 bases lying between them. This CDR3 is built from 14 residues. DNA for the CDR3: TGTGCCATCAGTCCCAGGTTAGGGGATTCACCCCTCCACTTT. This codes for CAISPRLGDSPLHF.

This clonotype was counted between two and nine times. The chain couples TRBV7-9 to TRBJ2-2; possible D gene TRBD2, 5 bases. The CDR3 spans 17 residues. V lost 5 bases and J 5 bases, leaving 21 bases between the germline ends. Per the germline V gene, CDR1 is SEHNR and CDR2 is FQNEAQ (reference sequence). For the CDR3, the DNA is TGTGCCAGCAGCCCTAACCCAGTTGTGACGGGAACCGGGGAGCTGTTTTTT. Protein product: CASSPNPVVTGTGELFF.

This clonotype was counted a few times. This sequence joins TRBV12-3 or TRBV12-4 and TRBJ1-4; a possible D gene is TRBD1 (6 bases). This CDR3 comprises 15 residues. Trimming stripped 5 bases from V and 4 bases from J, with 14 bases between. The CDR3 spells CASSITGSGNEKLFF. CDR3 bases: TGTGCCAGCAGTATTACAGGGTCCGGTAATGAAAAACTGTTTTTT.

This clonotype was seen only a few times. CDR3 loop: CASSDLSGGQGNTEAFF. The DNA for the CDR3 is TGTGCCAGCAGCGACCTATCAGGGGGTCAGGGGAACACTGAAGCTTTCTTT. The rearrangement uses TRBV6-6 and TRBJ1-1; TRBD1 matches 7 bases. The CDR3 extends over 17 amino acids. CDR1 and CDR2 from the germline V gene are MNHNY and SVGAGI (reference sequence). J was trimmed by 1 base and V by 6 bases; bases with no gene match: 14.

In this sample, this clonotype turned up a few times. A read error may be the cause here, since a much bigger clone is one base away. The V and J genes are TRBV6-6 and TRBJ2-7; D is tentatively TRBD1 or TRBD2 (5 bases each). CDR1 is MNHNY and CDR2 is SVGAGI in the germline V gene (reference sequence). This CDR3 comprises 13 residues. Between the trimmed V and J ends, which lost 6 bases and 2 bases, there was a span of 11 bases. As DNA, the CDR3 is TGTGCCAGCAGCCAGGGACGTACCTACGAGCAGTACTTC. Encoded protein: CASSQGRTYEQYF.

This clonotype was found many times. CDR3 protein: CASISLGDDTGELFF. In DNA, the CDR3 is TGTGCCAGCATATCGCTGGGCGATGACACCGGGGAGCTGTTTTTT. The V gene is TRBV12-3 or TRBV12-4, the J gene TRBJ2-2; D is undetermined. V was cut by 7 bases and J by 3 bases, with 15 bases left in between. The CDR3 runs 15 residues.

This clonotype has a handful of counts. The V and J genes are TRBV29-1 and TRBJ1-1; D not resolved. Trimming pared 4 bases from V and 4 bases from J, leaving 13 bases between. The CDR3 spans 13 residues. CDR1 is SQVTM and CDR2 is ANQGSEA in the germline V gene. Here the CDR3 reads CSVGKRAGTEAFF. CDR3 coding DNA: TGCAGCGTTGGAAAGAGGGCTGGCACTGAAGCTTTCTTT.

The chain has TRBV2 and TRBJ2-5; D possibly uses TRBD1 or TRBD2 (6 bases each). Germline CDR1 is SNHLY and CDR2 is FYNNEI. The CDR3 sequence is 13 residues long. The V gene lost 9 bases and the J gene lost 2 bases, with 13 bases spanning the gap. The CDR3 DNA reads TGTGCCAGTGTAACAGGGACTCAAGAGACCCAGTACTTC. Amino acids: CASVTGTQETQYF.

In this sample, this clonotype turned up a few times. The rearrangement links TRBV6-6 to TRBJ1-5, with a weak D call TRBD1 (6 bases). V was cut by 6 bases and J by 7 bases, with 16 bases left in between. From germline, CDR1 is MNHNY and CDR2 SVGAGI (reference sequence). CDR3 size: 14 residues. CDR3 in DNA: TGTGCCAGCAGGCAACAGGGACTTGGACAGCCCCAGCATTTT. This gives the protein CASRQQGLGQPQHF.

This clonotype was found many times. The rearrangement uses TRBV29-1 and TRBJ1-2; no clear D gene. Trimming took 4 bases from V and 3 from J, leaving 9 bases between them. This CDR3 is built from 12 residues. Germline values: CDR1 SQVTM, CDR2 ANQGSEA. CDR3 DNA sequence: TGCAGCGTTGTTGCTTCCTACTATGGCTACACCTTC. Its protein product is CSVVASYYGYTF.

The J gene is TRBJ1-1, the V gene TRBV10-3; 11 nucleotides match TRBD1. Germline CDR1 is ENHRY and CDR2 is SYGVKD. This CDR3 has 22 amino acids. J lost 3 bases, V lost 5 bases, and 26 bases had no gene match. CDR3 sequence reads: CAISQSRVWDRGLQGGDTEAFF. The DNA of the CDR3 is TGTGCCATCAGTCAAAGTCGGGTTTGGGACAGGGGGTTACAGGGCGGCGACACTGAAGCTTTCTTT.

With respect to this clonotype: Germline is not matched at one junction end, which may reflect a read error. The chain couples TRBV10-3 to TRBJ2-6; TRBD1 matches 7 bases. The germline V gene has CDR1 ENHRY and CDR2 SYGVKD. This CDR3 contains 20 residues. CDR3 amino acids: CASSYHLGTVKHSGANVLTF. The DNA for the CDR3 is TGTGCCAGCAGTTACCATCTAGGGACAGTTAAACACTCTGGGGCCAACGTCCTGACTTTC.

This chain connects TRBV20-1 to TRBJ2-5; 9 bases fit TRBD1. This CDR3 region has 12 residues. Trimming took 8 bases from V and 5 from J; bases not matched to a gene: 6. The V gene's germline CDR1 is DFQATT and CDR2 SNEGSKA (reference sequence). CDR3 region: CSTGQGEETQYF. The CDR3 region has the DNA TGCAGTACGGGACAGGGAGAGGAGACCCAGTACTTC.

A note on this clonotype: A much more abundant neighbour one base away suggests this may be a read error. This chain uses TRBV24-1 with TRBJ1-5; tentatively, D is TRBD1 (6 bases). Germline loops: CDR1 KGHDR, CDR2 SFDVKD. The CDR3 runs 12 residues. CDR3 protein: CASSESGGPWRF. In DNA, the CDR3 is TGTGCCAGCAGTGAATCCGGGGGCCCGTGGAGGTTT.

The rearrangement joins TRBV6-5 to TRBJ2-7; D ambiguous. V lost 8 bases and J lost 4, with 12 bases in between. The CDR3 contains 12 residues. Per germline, CDR1 MNHEY and CDR2 SVGAGI. CDR3 amino acids: CASSGSYYEQYF. CDR3 nucleotides: TGTGCCAGCTCAGGCAGTTATTACGAGCAGTACTTC.

This clonotype occurred once. V usage is TRBV12-3 or TRBV12-4 and J usage is TRBJ2-3; TRBD1 might be the D (5 bases). This CDR3 region has 14 residues. Trimming took off 5 bases at V and 3 bases at J, with 12 bases between the two ends. CDR3 coding DNA: TGTGCCAGCAGTCTTGGGGCGGCAACAGATACGCAGTATTTT. It codes for CASSLGAATDTQYF.